The 16 T cell receptor beta chains listed next were all sequenced from one sample in a study of B cell selection in AIRE deficiency. Libraries were prepared by immunoSEQ multiplex PCR; TCRdb keeps only in-frame clonotypes and omits some of them. This sample has tens of thousands of clones, with around 97% found just once. The sorted conventional CD4 T cells were gated as CD4+CD127+. Specimen: conventional CD4+ T cells sorted from PBMCs. The receptor set was obtained from a human donor with AIRE deficiency.

The chain employs TRBV5-1 and TRBJ2-2; D is ambiguous. With 7 bases removed from V and 2 bases from J, the gap between germline ends came to 12 bases. Germline lookup yields CDR1 SGHRS and CDR2 YFSETQ. The CDR3 loop spans 14 amino acids. The CDR3 is CASCWTDNTGELFF. CDR3 DNA sequence: TGCGCCAGCTGCTGGACGGATAACACCGGGGAGCTGTTTTTT.

This chain uses TRBV7-3 with TRBJ1-3; D is unclear. The CDR3 covers 13 residues. Germline V gene lookup returns CDR1 SGHTA and CDR2 FQGTGA. The germline V and J ends were trimmed by 5 bases and 4 bases, with 9 bases remaining between them. Written as DNA, the CDR3 is TGTGCCAGCAGCCTACAGTACGGAAACACCATATATTTT. It specifies CASSLQYGNTIYF.

The chain is built from TRBV7-9 and TRBJ2-3; D call uncertain. CDR1 is SEHNR and CDR2 is FQNEAQ in the germline V gene (reference sequence). The length of the CDR3 is 13 residues. The V end was cut by 2 bases, the J end by 4 bases, with 7 bases between. The CDR3, as DNA: TGTGCCAGCAGCTTATATGCGGCAGATACGCAGTATTTT. It is translated as CASSLYAADTQYF.

This clone was counted a single time. The chain couples TRBV5-4 to TRBJ1-2, with a tentative D call TRBD1 (6 bases). The V end lost 5 bases, the J end lost 6 bases, and 17 bases lay between the germline ends. The CDR3 length is 14 residues. Germline V gene lookup returns CDR1 SGHNT and CDR2 YYREEE (reference sequence). CDR3 sequence: CASRSSWGLNGYTF. The DNA of the CDR3 is TGTGCCAGCAGGTCGAGTTGGGGGCTCAATGGCTACACCTTC.

The chain recombines TRBV6-6 with TRBJ2-7; TRBD2 matches at 10 bases. CDR1 is MNHNY and CDR2 is SVGAGI in the germline V gene (reference sequence). This CDR3 spans 14 amino acids. V shed 2 bases, J shed 4 bases, and the junction held 2 bases outside the gene matches. The CDR3 DNA sequence: TGTGCCAGCAGTTACAGTAGCGGGGGGTACGAGCAGTACTTC. As protein: CASSYSSGGYEQYF.

The chain employs TRBV7-8 and TRBJ2-1; D is uncertain. The CDR3 totals 15 residues. V was cut by 9 bases and J by 5 bases, with 20 bases left in between. Germline CDR1 and CDR2: SGHVS and FQNEAQ. The CDR3 loop is CASQLIMGIHNEQFF. CDR3 bases: TGTGCCAGTCAACTAATCATGGGGATCCACAATGAGCAGTTCTTC. The full variable domain, completed using reference TRBV7-8 and TRBJ2-1, is GAGVSQSPRYKVAKRGQDVALRCDPISGHVSLFWYQQALGQGPEFLTYFQNEAQLDKSGLPSDRFFAERPEGSVSTLKIQRTQQEDSAVYLCASQLIMGIHNEQFFGPGTRLTVL.

The chain's CDR3 is CASSEGNRGLDNSPLHF. CDR3 DNA: TGCGCCAGCAGCGAGGGGAACAGGGGATTGGATAATTCACCCCTCCACTTT. This rearrangement joins TRBV5-1 to TRBJ1-6; TRBD1 agrees at 7 bases. The V gene's germline CDR1 is SGHRS and CDR2 YFSETQ. The CDR3 runs 17 residues. J gave up 5 bases and V 4 bases, and 12 bases lay outside the gene matches. Based on the CDR3 plus reference TRBV5-1 and TRBJ1-6, the full variable domain is KAGVTQTPRYLIKTRGQQVTLSCSPISGHRSVSWYQQTPGQGLQFLFEYFSETQRNKGNFPGRFSGRQFSNSRSEMNVSTLELGDSALYLCASSEGNRGLDNSPLHFGNGTRLTVT.

J is TRBJ1-5 and V is TRBV7-2, with 8 bases aligning to TRBD1. Germline lookup yields CDR1 SGHTA and CDR2 FQGNSA. The CDR3 loop spans 13 amino acids. The trim removed 5 bases at V and 8 bases at J, leaving 5 bases unmatched. The CDR3 region is CASSIQGGEPQHF. CDR3 coding DNA: TGTGCCAGCAGCATACAGGGGGGGGAGCCCCAGCATTTT.

The rearrangement uses TRBV4-3 and TRBJ2-4, with a tentative D call TRBD2 (6 bases). The CDR3 consists of 18 residues. Trimming took 0 bases from V and 3 from J, leaving 18 bases between them. In germline, CDR1 is LGHNA, CDR2 YSLEER. CDR3 residues: CASSQDRRVSPVKNIQYF. The CDR3 nucleotides are TGCGCCAGCAGCCAAGATAGGAGGGTCAGCCCCGTCAAAAACATTCAGTACTTC.

The chain uses TRBV13 and TRBJ2-3; 10 bases match TRBD2. The junction had 5 bases not matched to a gene; V was cut back by 2 bases and J by 0 bases. This CDR3 contains 17 residues. Germline-derived CDR1 and CDR2 are PRHDT and FYEKMQ (reference sequence). CDR3 in amino acids: CASSLLAGAPSTDTQYF. CDR3 nucleotides: TGTGCCAGCAGCTTACTAGCGGGGGCACCTAGCACAGATACGCAGTATTTT.

The genes are TRBV5-6 and TRBJ2-2, with 7 nucleotides matching TRBD1. Germline CDR1 is SGHDT and CDR2 is YYEEEE. There are 18 residues in the CDR3. J gave up 4 bases and V 0 bases, and 12 bases lay outside the gene matches. CDR3: CASSLDQIGQDLTGELFF. In nucleotides, the CDR3 is TGTGCCAGCAGCTTGGACCAGATTGGACAGGACCTCACCGGGGAGCTGTTTTTT.

The rearrangement joins TRBV16 to TRBJ2-5; D gene ambiguous. V was clipped by 3 bases and J by 1 base, with 3 bases between them. The CDR3 is made up of 12 amino acids. Germline V gene data show CDR1 as KGHSY and CDR2 as FQNENV. CDR3 amino acids: CASSHSQETQYF. The CDR3 DNA reads as TGTGCCAGCAGCCATAGCCAAGAGACCCAGTACTTC.

The V call is TRBV7-2, the J call TRBJ2-1, with a possible D match to TRBD2 (5 bases). Germline V CDR1 and CDR2: SGHTA, FQGNSA. V lost 5 bases and J lost 0, with 11 bases in between. CDR3 length: 15 amino acids. The CDR3 region is CASSPNRGSYNEQFF. The CDR3 DNA follows: TGTGCCAGCAGCCCCAACCGGGGCTCCTACAATGAGCAGTTCTTC.

The chain links TRBV4-3 to TRBJ1-6, with D possibly matching TRBD1 (5 bases). The V and J ends lost 0 bases and 9 bases respectively, with 21 bases between them. The CDR3 extends over 18 amino acids. In germline, CDR1 is LGHNA, CDR2 YSLEER. This CDR3 reads CASSQDAGLGSWGSPLHF. The CDR3 DNA sequence: TGCGCCAGCAGCCAAGATGCGGGGCTGGGCTCCTGGGGTTCACCCCTCCACTTT.

The genes are TRBV10-3 and TRBJ1-1; D not certain. Germline loops: CDR1 ENHRY, CDR2 SYGVKD. Trimming pared 1 base from V and 7 bases from J, leaving 10 bases between. CDR3 length: 13 amino acids. The CDR3 is CAISELRSIEAFF. Written as DNA, the CDR3 is TGTGCCATCAGTGAGTTGCGGAGTATTGAAGCTTTCTTT.

This chain joins TRBV19 and TRBJ2-3; 7 positions agree with TRBD2. J lost 3 bases, V lost 5 bases, and 2 bases had no gene match. The CDR3 spans 13 residues. Germline V gene sequence: CDR1 LNHDA, CDR2 SQIVND (reference sequence). The CDR3 coding sequence is TGTGCCAGTAGTTTAGCGGGTACAGATACGCAGTATTTT. Its translation: CASSLAGTDTQYF.